The rows below give T cell receptor beta chains drawn from one sample of a study of cytomegalovirus exposure and HLA in healthy donors. Profiled with immunoSEQ multiplex PCR; TCRdb holds only in-frame clones, not every one. Of some 160,000 clones listed, about three quarters were seen once; the top ten hold around 5.7%. The sample consisted of PBMCs. The receptors were gathered from a man aged 35-49 years in good health and CMV-seronegative. CDR3s include the opening cysteine and the closing phenylalanine or tryptophan. A D gene is named only where the DNA matches it firmly. Size is omitted from some rows. Given values are once, few, many or a class for expanded clones.

size	D	J	length	V	CDR3	DNA
.	.	TRBJ1-1	16	TRBV10-3	CAISEGAAGRDTEAFF	TGTGCCATCAGTGAAGGGGCGGCAGGTAGGGACACTGAAGCTTTCTTT
.	TRBD1	TRBJ1-3	13	TRBV12-5	CASGGDSRNTIYF	TGTGCTAGTGGGGGGGACAGTAGAAACACCATATATTTT
once	TRBD1	TRBJ1-3	15	TRBV18	CASSLNSGQTKTIYF	TGTGCCAGCTCACTTAACTCGGGACAGACGAAGACCATATATTTT
.	TRBD2	TRBJ2-2	15	TRBV5-1	CASRRTSGTNGELFF	TGCGCCAGTCGCCGGACTAGCGGGACGAACGGGGAGCTGTTTTTT
.	TRBD2	TRBJ2-1	15	TRBV19	CASSIVTGGPNEQFF	TGTGCCAGTAGTATAGTAACGGGGGGGCCGAATGAGCAGTTCTTC
few	TRBD2	TRBJ2-1	19	TRBV4-2	CASSQDPGAASGRVREQFF	TGTGCCAGCAGCCAAGATCCAGGAGCTGCTAGCGGGAGGGTCCGTGAGCAGTTCTTC
.	.	TRBJ2-7	14	TRBV4-3	CASSNQGYSDEQYF	TGCGCCAGCAGCAACCAGGGGTATTCCGACGAGCAGTACTTC
.	TRBD1	TRBJ2-5	16	TRBV5-1	CASSPGTPGTGETQYF	TGCGCCAGCAGCCCCGGGACCCCCGGGACAGGCGAGACCCAGTACTTC
.	.	TRBJ1-2	12	TRBV4-1	CASSQGRYGYTF	TGCGCCAGCAGCCAGGGGCGATATGGCTACACCTTC
.	.	TRBJ1-5	16	TRBV18	CASSSGIPGSNQPQHF	TGTGCCAGCTCATCCGGGATACCCGGGAGCAATCAGCCCCAGCATTTT
.	.	TRBJ2-7	13	TRBV27	CASSLTGFYEQYF	TGTGCCAGCAGTCTGACAGGCTTCTACGAGCAGTACTTC
.	.	TRBJ2-1	16	TRBV6-1	CASSALDMSSYNEQFF	TGTGCCAGCAGTGCCTTAGACATGAGCTCCTACAATGAGCAGTTCTTC
.	.	TRBJ2-7	12	TRBV5-6	CASSLEGDEQYF	TGTGCCAGCAGCTTGGAGGGGGACGAGCAGTACTTC
few	.	TRBJ2-1	15	TRBV2	CASSTGGPTLSEQFF	TGTGCCAGCAGTACTGGAGGGCCAACCTTGAGTGAGCAGTTCTTC
.	.	TRBJ2-7	11	TRBV5-1	CASKGEYEQYF	TGCGCCAGCAAGGGAGAGTACGAGCAGTACTTC
.	TRBD1	TRBJ2-7	14	TRBV30	CAWRETGGFYEQYF	TGTGCCTGGAGGGAGACAGGGGGCTTCTACGAGCAGTACTTC
.	.	TRBJ2-7	11	TRBV11-3	CASSSLYEQYF	TGTGCCAGCAGCTCACTCTACGAGCAGTACTTC
few	TRBD1	TRBJ1-1	13	TRBV30	CAWSRQGNTEAFF	TGTGCCTGGAGTCGACAGGGGAACACTGAAGCTTTCTTT
.	.	TRBJ1-1	14	TRBV29-1	CSVRGRSGDTEAFF	TGCAGCGTCCGAGGGAGGAGCGGGGACACTGAAGCTTTCTTT
.	.	TRBJ2-7	14	TRBV27	CASSPQTGGYEQYF	TGTGCCAGCAGTCCCCAGACCGGGGGCTACGAGCAGTACTTC
.	TRBD2	TRBJ2-1	16	TRBV4-3	CASSQVSGAAYNEQFF	TGCGCCAGCAGCCAAGTAAGCGGGGCAGCCTACAATGAGCAGTTCTTC
.	.	TRBJ2-2	14	TRBV18	CASSLNRDIGELFF	TGTGCCAGCTCACTAAACAGGGACATCGGGGAGCTGTTTTTT
.	.	TRBJ1-1	14	TRBV5-1	CASSWGGANTEAFF	TGCGCCAGCAGCTGGGGGGGAGCGAACACTGAAGCTTTCTTT
.	TRBD2	TRBJ2-1	15	TRBV18	CASSPGLAGDREQFF	TGTGCCAGCTCACCGGGACTAGCGGGAGATCGAGAGCAGTTCTTC
.	.	TRBJ1-5	14	TRBV7-6	CASSLTGSNQPQHF	TGTGCCAGCAGCTTAACCGGTAGCAATCAGCCCCAGCATTTT
.	TRBD1	TRBJ2-2	16	TRBV9	CASSAGTGGVTGELFF	TGTGCCAGCAGCGCGGGGACAGGGGGCGTCACCGGGGAGCTGTTTTTT
.	.	TRBJ2-1	14	TRBV4-3	CASSQEIARDEQFF	TGCGCCAGCAGCCAAGAAATAGCCAGAGATGAGCAGTTCTTC
.	.	TRBJ2-4	14	TRBV5-1	CASSSQGAKNIQYF	TGCGCCAGCAGCTCGCAGGGGGCCAAAAACATTCAGTACTTC
.	TRBD2	TRBJ2-5	14	TRBV27	CASSATSGQETQYF	TGTGCCAGCAGCGCGACTAGCGGACAAGAGACCCAGTACTTC
.	.	TRBJ2-1	15	TRBV10-3	CAISELGGSYNEQFF	TGTGCCATCAGTGAGTTGGGGGGCTCCTACAATGAGCAGTTCTTC
.	TRBD1	TRBJ1-5	15	TRBV9	CASSQGTGLGQPQHF	TGTGCCAGCAGCCAGGGGACAGGGTTAGGACAGCCCCAGCATTTT
.	.	TRBJ1-1	17	TRBV9	CASSRGQGGFTGTEAFF	TGTGCCAGCAGCCGTGGGCAGGGAGGGTTTACGGGCACTGAAGCTTTCTTT
.	.	TRBJ1-4	14	TRBV7-2	CASSQTGTNEKLFF	TGTGCCAGCAGCCAAACAGGGACTAATGAAAAACTGTTTTTT
.	.	TRBJ2-5	12	TRBV7-2	CASSFGPPTQYF	TGTGCCAGCAGCTTCGGTCCCCCGACCCAGTACTTC
.	.	TRBJ2-6	18	TRBV5-6	CASSIGTLTLGGANVLTF	TGTGCCAGCAGCATTGGGACTCTCACCCTGGGAGGGGCCAACGTCCTGACTTTC
.	.	TRBJ2-2	15	TRBV10-3	CAISEVRQNTGELFF	TGTGCCATCAGTGAAGTTCGACAAAACACCGGGGAGCTGTTTTTT
few	.	TRBJ1-1	11	TRBV14	CASSQVGRAFF	TGTGCCAGCAGCCAAGTCGGGAGGGCTTTCTTT
.	.	TRBJ1-2	15	TRBV10-3	CAISESGRINYGYTF	TGTGCCATCAGTGAGTCGGGGCGGATAAACTATGGCTACACCTTC
.	.	TRBJ2-1	13	TRBV12-5	CASGLVRTNEQFF	TGTGCTAGTGGTTTGGTGCGAACCAATGAGCAGTTCTTC
.	TRBD2	TRBJ2-3	15	TRBV10-2	CASTGLAGVTDTQYF	TGCGCCAGCACTGGACTAGCGGGAGTAACAGATACGCAGTATTTT
.	.	TRBJ2-2	14	TRBV9	CASSGAFGTGELFF	TGTGCCAGCAGTGGCGCTTTCGGGACCGGGGAGCTGTTTTTT
.	TRBD2	TRBJ2-1	15	TRBV19	CASRSGRESYNEQFF	TGTGCCAGTAGATCGGGGCGGGAGAGCTACAATGAGCAGTTCTTC
once	TRBD2	TRBJ2-5	15	TRBV5-1	CASTSSGGPQETQYF	TGCGCCAGCACCTCTTCGGGGGGTCCCCAAGAGACCCAGTACTTC
.	.	TRBJ1-1	16	TRBV7-2	CASSLGRGKGNTEAFF	TGTGCCAGCAGCTTAGGAAGGGGCAAGGGGAACACTGAAGCTTTCTTT